The 27 T cell receptor beta chains presented below share a single source sample, sequenced in a study of cytomegalovirus exposure and HLA in healthy donors. PCR primers comprised 60 Vbeta and 13 Jbeta primers. TCRdb keeps only in-frame clones here, not all; method: immunoSEQ multiplex PCR. The sample shows fewer than 250,000 clones, about four fifths of them seen only once. The sequencing input was PBMCs. All receptors derive from a woman in her forties or fifties in good health and CMV-seropositive.

This clone was seen only once. The chain is built from TRBV5-6 and TRBJ2-3; 8 nucleotides match TRBD2. The germline gives CDR1 SGHDT, CDR2 YYEEEE. This CDR3 is 16 amino acids long. V trimming: 5 bases; J trimming: 1 base; junction bases outside the gene matches: 9. The CDR3 DNA sequence: TGTGCCAGCAGTACCCAGAGCGGGGGACGCACAGATACGCAGTATTTT. It codes for CASSTQSGGRTDTQYF.

This chain connects TRBV5-4 to TRBJ1-1; D ambiguous. In germline, CDR1 is SGHNT, CDR2 YYREEE (reference sequence). V gave up 1 base and J gave up 2 bases, with 9 bases separating them. There are 14 residues in the CDR3. The CDR3 coding sequence is TGTGCCAGCAGCTTGAAGATTGGCAACACTGAAGCTTTCTTT. This translates into CASSLKIGNTEAFF. Full variable domain (outside the CDR3, taken from reference TRBV5-4 and TRBJ1-1): ETGVTQSPTHLIKTRGQQVTLRCSSQSGHNTVSWYQQALGQGPQFIFQYYREEENGRGNFPPRFSGLQFPNYSSELNVNALELDDSALYLCASSLKIGNTEAFFGQGTRLTVV.

The V gene is TRBV6-1, the J gene TRBJ1-3; 7 bases are shared with TRBD1. There are 16 residues in the CDR3. Germline CDR1 and CDR2: MNHNS and SASEGT. V lost 2 bases, J lost 2 bases, and 6 bases stayed unmatched. In nucleotides, the CDR3 is TGTGCCAGCAGTGAAATTCTGACAGGGACTGGAAACACCATATATTTT. The encoded protein is CASSEILTGTGNTIYF.

This chain uses TRBV9 with TRBJ2-3, with a weak D call TRBD2 (6 bases). Germline values: CDR1 SGDLS, CDR2 YYNGEE. The CDR3 runs 14 residues. V dropped 4 bases and J dropped 2 bases, with 11 bases sitting between them. The CDR3 coding sequence is TGTGCCAGCAGCCCGACTAGATCCACAGATACGCAGTATTTT. Its protein product is CASSPTRSTDTQYF.

The chain is built from TRBV11-3 and TRBJ2-4; 10 bases are a match to TRBD2. This CDR3 contains 15 residues. Germline V gene sequence: CDR1 SGHNT, CDR2 YENEEA. Trimming at V came to 5 bases and at J to 9 bases, leaving 10 bases not matched to a gene. The CDR3 region is CASSRRTSGDAIQYF. DNA of the CDR3: TGTGCCAGCAGCCGCCGCACTAGCGGGGATGCCATTCAGTACTTC.

The chain recombines TRBV5-4 with TRBJ2-5; no reliable D call. The CDR3 is 14 residues long. V dropped 0 bases and J dropped 1 base, with 7 bases sitting between them. CDR1 and CDR2 (germline): SGHNT, YYREEE (reference sequence). Here the CDR3 DNA reads TGTGCCAGCAGCTTGGTATACAGCCAAGAGACCCAGTACTTC. Residues: CASSLVYSQETQYF.

This rearrangement joins TRBV7-9 to TRBJ1-1; a weak D match, TRBD1 (5 bases). The CDR3 length is 17 residues. The V end was cut by 0 bases, the J end by 0 bases, with 14 bases between. Germline V gives CDR1 SEHNR, CDR2 FQNEAQ (reference sequence). In DNA, the CDR3 is TGTGCCAGCAGCTTAGCGCAGGGCAGTACCATGAACACTGAAGCTTTCTTT. This gives the protein CASSLAQGSTMNTEAFF. The full variable domain, with the rest looked up from reference TRBV7-9 and TRBJ1-1, is DTGVSQNPRHKITKRGQNVTFRCDPISEHNRLYWYRQTLGQGPEFLTYFQNEAQLEKSRLLSDRFSAERPKGSFSTLEIQRTEQGDSAMYLCASSLAQGSTMNTEAFFGQGTRLTVV.

V and J are TRBV7-9 and TRBJ2-7; weak D call: TRBD1 (5 bases). This CDR3 is built from 12 residues. Germline-derived CDR1 and CDR2 are SEHNR and FQNEAQ (reference sequence). Trimming stripped 4 bases from V and 6 bases from J, with 10 bases between. The CDR3 nucleotides read TGTGCCAGCAGCTCCAGGGATCGCGAGCAGTACTTC. This sequence encodes CASSSRDREQYF.

The chain carries TRBV25-1 and TRBJ2-1, with TRBD2 matching 8 bases. Germline V gives CDR1 MGHDK, CDR2 SYGVNS. Trimming removed 0 bases from V and 10 bases from J; junction bases left unmatched: 5. The CDR3 length is 14 residues. CDR3 amino acids: CASSEYGRGREQFF. The CDR3 DNA reads as TGTGCCAGCAGTGAATATGGACGCGGGAGGGAGCAGTTCTTC.

The chain recombines TRBV5-6 with TRBJ1-1; D remains unclear. Germline CDR1 and CDR2: SGHDT and YYEEEE. The CDR3 spans 13 residues. Trimming removed 4 bases from V and 0 bases from J, with 7 bases in between. The CDR3 DNA follows: TGTGCCAGCAGCCGGAGTTTGAACACTGAAGCTTTCTTT. Translating gives CASSRSLNTEAFF. The variable domain in full, completed from reference TRBV5-6 and TRBJ1-1, reads DAGVTQSPTHLIKTRGQQVTLRCSPKSGHDTVSWYQQALGQGPQFIFQYYEEEERQRGNFPDRFSGHQFPNYSSELNVNALLLGDSALYLCASSRSLNTEAFFGQGTRLTVV.

The chain uses TRBV5-4 and TRBJ1-2; D possibly corresponds to TRBD1 (5 bases). The CDR3 consists of 15 residues. The germline V and J ends were trimmed by 4 bases and 8 bases, with 21 bases remaining between them. Germline CDR1 is SGHNT and CDR2 is YYREEE (reference sequence). CDR3: CASSLTTAGHRGYTF. CDR3 nucleotide sequence: TGTGCCAGCAGCCTTACGACAGCTGGACATAGGGGCTACACCTTC.

CDR3 DNA: TGTGCCAGCTCACCATTACGATTACAGGGGCGAGGAGACAATGAGCAGTTCTTC. Protein sequence: CASSPLRLQGRGDNEQFF. This sequence joins TRBV18 and TRBJ2-1; 7 bases map to TRBD1. Per germline, CDR1 KGHSH and CDR2 LQKENI. After removal of 2 bases from V and 5 bases from J, the junction contained 15 bases not matched to a gene. The CDR3 runs to 18 residues.

The CDR3 protein is CAWRDHPSGVETQYF. DNA of the CDR3: TGTGCCTGGAGGGACCATCCTAGCGGGGTAGAGACCCAGTACTTC. The chain employs TRBV30 and TRBJ2-5; 9 bases are a match to TRBD2. With 3 bases clipped from V and 4 bases from J, the junction kept 9 bases outside the gene matches. CDR3 length equals 15 residues. Germline V gives CDR1 GTSNPN, CDR2 SVGIG (reference sequence).

This sequence joins TRBV11-2 and TRBJ2-1; D is unclear. Trimming took off 5 bases at V and 8 bases at J, with 10 bases between the two ends. The CDR3 has 12 amino acids. Germline V gives CDR1 SGHAT, CDR2 FQNNGV. The CDR3 loop reads CASSLQWYEQFF. The DNA for the CDR3 is TGTGCCAGCAGCCTACAGTGGTATGAGCAGTTCTTC.

V usage is TRBV19 and J usage is TRBJ1-2; 8 nucleotides agree with TRBD1. Germline lookup yields CDR1 LNHDA and CDR2 SQIVND (reference sequence). The CDR3 extends over 17 amino acids. Trimming at V came to 7 bases and at J to 4 bases, leaving 17 bases not matched to a gene. CDR3 coding DNA: TGTGCCAGTATTCCGGACGCCGCAGGGGGCAATGTCTATGGCTACACCTTC. Protein sequence: CASIPDAAGGNVYGYTF.

This chain joins TRBV2 and TRBJ1-5; TRBD1 matches 9 bases. The CDR3 spans 19 residues. Germline CDR1 is SNHLY and CDR2 is FYNNEI. Trimming cost V 4 bases and J 0 bases; bases outside gene matches: 13. CDR3 protein: CASSALGTGKGDSNQPQHF. The CDR3, as DNA: TGTGCCAGCAGTGCCCTCGGGACAGGGAAGGGAGATAGCAATCAGCCCCAGCATTTT.

This clone was counted once. The CDR3 DNA is TGTGCCAGCTCACCAGGCCTCATGCAGGGCCAGCATTTT. It codes for CASSPGLMQGQHF. V usage is TRBV18 and J usage is TRBJ1-5; D possibly corresponds to TRBD1 (5 bases). CDR1 and CDR2 from the germline V gene are KGHSH and LQKENI. CDR3 length equals 13 residues. V was cut by 2 bases and J by 12 bases, with 14 bases left in between.

The chain carries TRBV11-2 and TRBJ1-6; D is possibly TRBD1 (6 bases). Trimming stripped 5 bases from V and 5 bases from J, with 13 bases between. CDR1 is SGHAT, CDR2 FQNNGV, per germline. The CDR3 is 15 residues long. The CDR3 loop is CASSPRTANNSPLHF. In nucleotides, the CDR3 is TGTGCCAGCAGCCCTCGGACAGCGAATAATTCACCCCTCCACTTT.

The chain uses TRBV7-2 and TRBJ2-5; D is uncertain. Deletions cut 7 bases from V and 5 bases from J, with 14 bases between. CDR3 length equals 13 residues. Germline V gene lookup returns CDR1 SGHTA and CDR2 FQGNSA. The CDR3 DNA reads as TGTGCCAGCACCATAACCCCCCGGGAGACCCAGTACTTC. Translating it yields CASTITPRETQYF. Drawing the rest from reference TRBV7-2 and TRBJ2-5, the complete variable domain is GAGVSQSPSNKVTEKGKDVELRCDPISGHTALYWYRQSLGQGLEFLIYFQGNSAPDKSGLPSDRFSAERTGGSVSTLTIQRTQQEDSAVYLCASTITPRETQYFGPGTRLLVL.

The V gene is TRBV7-7, the J gene TRBJ1-3; a possible D gene is TRBD1 (6 bases). V gave up 5 bases and J gave up 2 bases, with 10 bases separating them. Germline CDR1 and CDR2: SSHAT and FNYEAQ (reference sequence). The CDR3 is made up of 14 amino acids. CDR3 amino acids: CASSQGTAGNTIYF. CDR3 DNA: TGTGCCAGCAGCCAGGGGACGGCTGGAAACACCATATATTTT.

The count of this clone is one. CDR3 DNA sequence: TGTGCCAGCAGCTTAAGCAGACTTTATGGCTACACCTTC. Its protein is CASSLSRLYGYTF. The J gene is TRBJ1-2, the V gene TRBV7-3; D not certain. The CDR3 is 13 amino acids. Trimming took off 1 base at V and 5 bases at J, with 8 bases between the two ends. From germline, CDR1 is SGHTA and CDR2 FQGTGA.

The V and J genes are TRBV29-1 and TRBJ1-2; no reliable D call. Trimming pared 7 bases from V and 3 bases from J, leaving 12 bases between. Germline values: CDR1 SQVTM, CDR2 ANQGSEA. This CDR3 spans 12 amino acids. The CDR3: CSAFASHYGYTF. Written as DNA, the CDR3 is TGCAGCGCTTTCGCCAGTCACTATGGCTACACCTTC.

The chain links TRBV4-1 to TRBJ2-5, with a tentative D call TRBD1 (6 bases). The CDR3 consists of 14 residues. The germline gives CDR1 MGHRA, CDR2 YSYEKL. Trimming removed 3 bases from V and 7 bases from J, with 15 bases in between. The CDR3 DNA follows: TGCGCCAGCAGCCAGGAATCAGGGGTACGGACCCAGTACTTC. Encoded protein: CASSQESGVRTQYF.

This CDR3 reads CASSCGGLDQETQYF. CDR3 nucleotide sequence: TGTGCCAGCAGTTGCGGGGGCCTCGATCAAGAGACCCAGTACTTC. This chain connects TRBV27 to TRBJ2-5, with D maybe TRBD2 (7 bases). The V gene's germline CDR1 is MNHEY and CDR2 SMNVEV (reference sequence). V was pared by 4 bases and J by 2 bases, with 14 bases between. There are 15 residues in the CDR3.

This chain uses TRBV6-5 with TRBJ1-5; D remains ambiguous. The CDR3 totals 14 residues. The ends were cut back, 4 bases at V and 7 bases at J, with 14 bases in the middle. From germline, CDR1 is MNHEY and CDR2 SVGAGI. As DNA, the CDR3 is TGTGCCAGCAGTTCCGGGGAGGGTATGCAGCCCCAGCATTTT. Protein product: CASSSGEGMQPQHF.

The count of this clone is one. The J gene is TRBJ2-7, the V gene TRBV28; 10 nucleotides align to TRBD1. The length of the CDR3 is 15 residues. Germline trimming cut 7 bases from V and 12 bases from J; bases unmatched to any gene: 18. Germline lookup yields CDR1 MDHEN and CDR2 SYDVKM. In nucleotides, the CDR3 is TGTGCCAGCAACAACCCACCGGGACAGGGGCAACCTCTGTACTTC. Residues: CASNNPPGQGQPLYF.

This sequence joins TRBV4-3 and TRBJ1-1, with a weak D call TRBD1 (5 bases). The CDR3 has 14 residues. The germline CDR1 and CDR2 sequences are LGHNA and YSLEER. The ends were cut back, 0 bases at V and 6 bases at J, with 11 bases in the middle. This CDR3 is CASSQDGGGSEAFF. CDR3 nucleotides: TGCGCCAGCAGCCAAGATGGGGGGGGGTCTGAAGCTTTCTTT.